This T cell receptor (beta chain) originates from a study of technical replicates of blood from a handful of donors. Profiling relied on immunoSEQ multiplex PCR, and the TCRdb table lists in-frame clones only, not all of them. The sample includes around 80,000 clones, just over 95% seen only once; the top ten take about 0.3%. The V end was cut by 2 bases, the J end by 7 bases, with 4 bases between. This CDR3 comprises 11 residues. The germline V gene has CDR1 SGHTA and CDR2 FQGNSA. The sequence was collected from a human donor in good health. Material: T cells isolated from PBMCs. This chain connects TRBV7-2 to TRBJ2-3; D is ambiguous. The CDR3 is CASSLTNTQYF. CDR3 DNA: TGTGCCAGCAGCTTAACAAATACGCAGTATTTT.